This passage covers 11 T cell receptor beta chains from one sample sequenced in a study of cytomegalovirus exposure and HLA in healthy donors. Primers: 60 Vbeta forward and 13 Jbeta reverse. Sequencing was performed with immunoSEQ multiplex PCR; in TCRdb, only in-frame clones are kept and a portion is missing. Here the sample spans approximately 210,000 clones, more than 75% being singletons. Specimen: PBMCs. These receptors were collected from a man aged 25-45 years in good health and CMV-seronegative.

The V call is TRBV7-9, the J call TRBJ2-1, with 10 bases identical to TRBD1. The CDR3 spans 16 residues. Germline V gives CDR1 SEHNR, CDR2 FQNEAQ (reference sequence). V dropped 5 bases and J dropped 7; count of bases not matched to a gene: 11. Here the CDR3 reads CASSAGDRGRLNEQFF. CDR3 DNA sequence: TGTGCCAGCAGCGCAGGAGACAGGGGGCGTCTGAATGAGCAGTTCTTC.

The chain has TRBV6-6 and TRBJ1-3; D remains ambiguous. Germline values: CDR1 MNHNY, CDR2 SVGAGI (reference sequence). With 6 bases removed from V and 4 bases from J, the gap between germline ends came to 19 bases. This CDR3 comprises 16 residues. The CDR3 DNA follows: TGTGCCAGCAGCCATCCTCCGGGGAAGCTAGGAAACACCATATATTTT. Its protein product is CASSHPPGKLGNTIYF.

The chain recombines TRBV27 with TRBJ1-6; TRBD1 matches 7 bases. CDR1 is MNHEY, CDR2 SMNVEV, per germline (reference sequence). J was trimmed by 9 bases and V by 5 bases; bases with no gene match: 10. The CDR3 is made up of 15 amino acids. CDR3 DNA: TGTGCCAGCAGTCACAGGGGACTTCTTAGTTCACCCCTCCACTTT. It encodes CASSHRGLLSSPLHF.

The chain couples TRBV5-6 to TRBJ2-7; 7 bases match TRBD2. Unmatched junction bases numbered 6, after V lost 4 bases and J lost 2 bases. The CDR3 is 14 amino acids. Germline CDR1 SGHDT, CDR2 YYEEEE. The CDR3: CASSPAGRAYEQYF. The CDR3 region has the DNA TGTGCCAGCAGCCCTGCGGGGAGGGCCTACGAGCAGTACTTC.

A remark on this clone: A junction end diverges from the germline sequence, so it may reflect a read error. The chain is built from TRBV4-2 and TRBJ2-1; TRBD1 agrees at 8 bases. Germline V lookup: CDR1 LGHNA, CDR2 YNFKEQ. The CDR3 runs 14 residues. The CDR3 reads CASSQVTGANGQFF. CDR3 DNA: TGTGCCAGCAGCCAGGTGACAGGGGCCAATGGGCAGTTCTTC.

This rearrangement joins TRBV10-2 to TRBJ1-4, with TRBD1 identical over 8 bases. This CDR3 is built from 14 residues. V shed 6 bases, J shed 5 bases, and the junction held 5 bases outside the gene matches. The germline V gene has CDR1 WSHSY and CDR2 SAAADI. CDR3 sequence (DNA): TGCGCCAGCAGATTGACAGGGGCCAATGAAAAACTGTTTTTT. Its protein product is CASRLTGANEKLFF.

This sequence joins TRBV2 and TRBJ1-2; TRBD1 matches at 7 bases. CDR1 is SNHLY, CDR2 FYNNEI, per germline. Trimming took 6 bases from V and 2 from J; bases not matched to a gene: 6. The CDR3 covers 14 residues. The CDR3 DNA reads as TGTGCCAGCAGCACCGGGACAGTAAACTATGGCTACACCTTC. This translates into CASSTGTVNYGYTF.

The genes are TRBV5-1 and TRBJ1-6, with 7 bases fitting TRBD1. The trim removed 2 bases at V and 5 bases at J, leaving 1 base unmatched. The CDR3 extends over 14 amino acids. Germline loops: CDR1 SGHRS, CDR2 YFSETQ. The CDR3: CASSLRGHNSPLHF. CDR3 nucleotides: TGCGCCAGCAGCTTAAGGGGGCATAATTCACCCCTCCACTTT.

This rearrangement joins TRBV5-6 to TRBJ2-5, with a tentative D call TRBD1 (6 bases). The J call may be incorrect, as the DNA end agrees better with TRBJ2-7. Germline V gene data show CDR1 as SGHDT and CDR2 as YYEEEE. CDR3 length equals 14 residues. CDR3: CASSFRQVSYEQYF. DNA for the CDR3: TGTGCCAGCAGTTTCAGACAGGTCTCCTACGAGCAGTACTTC.

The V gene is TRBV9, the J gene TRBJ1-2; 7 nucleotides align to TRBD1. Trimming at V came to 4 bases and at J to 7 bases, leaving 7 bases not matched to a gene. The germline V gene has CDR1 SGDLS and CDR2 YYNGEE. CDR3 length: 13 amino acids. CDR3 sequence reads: CASSLQGLGGYTF. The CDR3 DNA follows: TGTGCCAGCAGCTTACAGGGGTTGGGTGGCTACACCTTC.

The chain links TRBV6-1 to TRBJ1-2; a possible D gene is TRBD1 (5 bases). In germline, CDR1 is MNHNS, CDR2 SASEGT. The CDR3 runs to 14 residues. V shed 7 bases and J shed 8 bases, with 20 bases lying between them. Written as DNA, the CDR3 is TGTGCCAGCAAAAGAACAGGCACCCCGTCCGGCTACACCTTC. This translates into CASKRTGTPSGYTF.